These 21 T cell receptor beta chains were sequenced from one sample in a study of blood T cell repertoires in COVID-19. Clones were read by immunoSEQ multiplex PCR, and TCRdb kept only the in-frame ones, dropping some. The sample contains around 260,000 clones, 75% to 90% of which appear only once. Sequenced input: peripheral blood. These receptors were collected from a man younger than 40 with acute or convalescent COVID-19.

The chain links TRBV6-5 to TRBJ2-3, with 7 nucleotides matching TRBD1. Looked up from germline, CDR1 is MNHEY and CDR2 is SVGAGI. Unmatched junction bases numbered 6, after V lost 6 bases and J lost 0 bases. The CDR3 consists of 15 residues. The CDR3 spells CASSHTGVSTDTQYF. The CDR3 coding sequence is TGTGCCAGCAGCCATACAGGGGTTAGCACAGATACGCAGTATTTT.

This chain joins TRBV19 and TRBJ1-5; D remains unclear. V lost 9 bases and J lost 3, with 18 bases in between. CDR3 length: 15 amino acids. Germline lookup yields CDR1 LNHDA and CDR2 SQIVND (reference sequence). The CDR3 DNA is TGTGCCAGCTCCATTTTTGGTAACTCCAATCAGCCCCAGCATTTT. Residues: CASSIFGNSNQPQHF.

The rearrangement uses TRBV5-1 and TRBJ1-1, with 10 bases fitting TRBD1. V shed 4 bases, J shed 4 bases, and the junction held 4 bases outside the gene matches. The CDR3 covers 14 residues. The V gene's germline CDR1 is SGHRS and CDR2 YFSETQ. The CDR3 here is CASSPGTGVTEAFF. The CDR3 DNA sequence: TGCGCCAGCAGCCCTGGGACAGGGGTCACTGAAGCTTTCTTT.

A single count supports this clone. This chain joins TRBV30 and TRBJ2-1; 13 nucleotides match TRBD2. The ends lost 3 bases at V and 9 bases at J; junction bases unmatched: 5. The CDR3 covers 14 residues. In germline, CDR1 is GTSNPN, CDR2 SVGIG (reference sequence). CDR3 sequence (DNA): TGTGCCTGGAGCGGACTAGCGGGGGTGACTGAGCAGTTCTTC. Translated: CAWSGLAGVTEQFF.

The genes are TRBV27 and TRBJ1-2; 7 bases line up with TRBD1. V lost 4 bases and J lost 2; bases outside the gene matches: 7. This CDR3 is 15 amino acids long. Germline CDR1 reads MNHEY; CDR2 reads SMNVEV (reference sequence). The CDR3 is CASSSPQGGNYGYTF. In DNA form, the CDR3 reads TGTGCCAGCAGTTCCCCGCAGGGGGGCAACTATGGCTACACCTTC.

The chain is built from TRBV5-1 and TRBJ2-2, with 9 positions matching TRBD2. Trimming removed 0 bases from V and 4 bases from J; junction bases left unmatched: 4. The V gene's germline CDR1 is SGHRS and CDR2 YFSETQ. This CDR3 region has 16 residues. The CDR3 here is CASSLEGGRVTGELFF. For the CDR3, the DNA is TGCGCCAGCAGCTTGGAAGGCGGGAGGGTCACCGGGGAGCTGTTTTTT.

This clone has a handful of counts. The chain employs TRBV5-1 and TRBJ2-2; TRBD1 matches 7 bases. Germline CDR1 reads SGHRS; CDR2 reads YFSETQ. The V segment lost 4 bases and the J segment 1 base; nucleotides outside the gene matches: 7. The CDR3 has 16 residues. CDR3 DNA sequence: TGCGCCAGCAGCCCGGACAGGCCCTTGAACACCGGGGAGCTGTTTTTT. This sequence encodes CASSPDRPLNTGELFF. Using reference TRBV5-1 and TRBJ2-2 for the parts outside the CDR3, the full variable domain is KAGVTQTPRYLIKTRGQQVTLSCSPISGHRSVSWYQQTPGQGLQFLFEYFSETQRNKGNFPGRFSGRQFSNSRSEMNVSTLELGDSALYLCASSPDRPLNTGELFFGEGSRLTVL.

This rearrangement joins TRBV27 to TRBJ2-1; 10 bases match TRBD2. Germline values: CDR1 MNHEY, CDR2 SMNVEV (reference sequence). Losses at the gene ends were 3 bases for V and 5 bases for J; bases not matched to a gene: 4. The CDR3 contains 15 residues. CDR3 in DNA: TGTGCCAGCAGTTTCCTAGCGGGGGCAGACAATGAGCAGTTCTTC. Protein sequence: CASSFLAGADNEQFF.

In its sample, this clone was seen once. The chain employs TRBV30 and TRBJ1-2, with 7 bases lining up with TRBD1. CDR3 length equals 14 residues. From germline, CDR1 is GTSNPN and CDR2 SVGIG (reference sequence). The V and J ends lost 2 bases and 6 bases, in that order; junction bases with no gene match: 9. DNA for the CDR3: TGTGCCTGGAGTAGGGGGCGCCGGGTGGATGGCTACACCTTC. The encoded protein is CAWSRGRRVDGYTF.

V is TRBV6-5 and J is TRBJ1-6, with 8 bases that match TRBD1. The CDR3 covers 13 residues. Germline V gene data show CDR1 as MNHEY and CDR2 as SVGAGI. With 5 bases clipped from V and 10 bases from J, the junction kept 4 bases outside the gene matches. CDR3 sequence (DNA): TGTGCCAGCAGTCGACAGGGGTTATCACCCCTCCACTTT. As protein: CASSRQGLSPLHF.

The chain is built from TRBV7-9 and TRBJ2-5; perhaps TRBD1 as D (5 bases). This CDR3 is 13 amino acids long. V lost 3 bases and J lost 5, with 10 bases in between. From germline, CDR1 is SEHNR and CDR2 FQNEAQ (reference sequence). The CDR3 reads CASSFAQGETQYF. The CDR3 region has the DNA TGTGCCAGCAGCTTTGCCCAGGGTGAGACCCAGTACTTC. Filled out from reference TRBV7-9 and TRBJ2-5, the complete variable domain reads DTGVSQNPRHKITKRGQNVTFRCDPISEHNRLYWYRQTLGQGPEFLTYFQNEAQLEKSRLLSDRFSAERPKGSFSTLEIQRTEQGDSAMYLCASSFAQGETQYFGPGTRLLVL.

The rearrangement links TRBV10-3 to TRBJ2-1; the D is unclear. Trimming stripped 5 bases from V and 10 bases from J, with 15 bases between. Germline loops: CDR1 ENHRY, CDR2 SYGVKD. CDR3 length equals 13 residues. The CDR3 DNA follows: TGTGCCATCAGTCTGGTTCTTGCCTACGAGCAGTTCTTC. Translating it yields CAISLVLAYEQFF.

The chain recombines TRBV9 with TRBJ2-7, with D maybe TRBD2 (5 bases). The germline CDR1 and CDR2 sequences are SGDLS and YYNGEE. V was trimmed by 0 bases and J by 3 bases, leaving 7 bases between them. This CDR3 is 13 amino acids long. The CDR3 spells CASSVGTSYEQYF. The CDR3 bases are TGTGCCAGCAGCGTAGGCACTAGCTACGAGCAGTACTTC. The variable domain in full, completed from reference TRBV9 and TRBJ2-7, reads DSGVTQTPKHLITATGQRVTLRCSPRSGDLSVYWYQQSLDQGLQFLIQYYNGEERAKGNILERFSAQQFPDLHSELNLSSLELGDSALYFCASSVGTSYEQYFGPGTRLTVT.

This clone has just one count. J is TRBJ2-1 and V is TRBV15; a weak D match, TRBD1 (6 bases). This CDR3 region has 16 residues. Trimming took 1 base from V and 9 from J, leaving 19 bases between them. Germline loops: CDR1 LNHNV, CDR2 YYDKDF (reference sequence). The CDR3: CATSRADRLKTAEQFF. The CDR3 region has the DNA TGTGCCACCAGCAGAGCGGACAGACTGAAAACCGCTGAGCAGTTCTTC. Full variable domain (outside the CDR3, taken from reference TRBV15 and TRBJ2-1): DAMVIQNPRYQVTQFGKPVTLSCSQTLNHNVMYWYQQKSSQAPKLLFHYYDKDFNNEADTPDNFQSRRPNTSFCFLDIRSPGLGDTAMYLCATSRADRLKTAEQFFGPGTRLTVL.

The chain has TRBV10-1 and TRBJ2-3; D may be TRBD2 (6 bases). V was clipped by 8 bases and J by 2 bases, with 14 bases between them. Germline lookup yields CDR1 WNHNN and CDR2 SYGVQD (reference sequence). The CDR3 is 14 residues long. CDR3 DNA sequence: TGCGCCAGCTCCCTGGGAGGTGACACAGATACGCAGTATTTT. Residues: CASSLGGDTDTQYF.

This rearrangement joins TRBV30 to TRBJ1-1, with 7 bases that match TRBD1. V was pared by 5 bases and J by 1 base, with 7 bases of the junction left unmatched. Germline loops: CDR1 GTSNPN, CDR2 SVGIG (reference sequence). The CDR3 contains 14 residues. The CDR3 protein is CAWANRGRNTEAFF. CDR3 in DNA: TGTGCCTGGGCGAATAGGGGGCGGAACACTGAAGCTTTCTTT.

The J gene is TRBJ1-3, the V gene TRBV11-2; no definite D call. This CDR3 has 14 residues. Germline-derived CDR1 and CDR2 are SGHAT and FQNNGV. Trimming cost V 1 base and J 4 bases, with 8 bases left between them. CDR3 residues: CASSLVPIGNTIYF. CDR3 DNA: TGTGCCAGCAGCTTAGTCCCTATCGGAAACACCATATATTTT.

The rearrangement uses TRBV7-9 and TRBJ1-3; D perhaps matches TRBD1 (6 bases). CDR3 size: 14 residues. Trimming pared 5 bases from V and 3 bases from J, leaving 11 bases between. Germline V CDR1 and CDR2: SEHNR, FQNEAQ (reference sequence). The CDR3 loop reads CASSMHRVGNTIYF. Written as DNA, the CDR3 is TGTGCCAGCAGCATGCACAGGGTTGGAAACACCATATATTTT.

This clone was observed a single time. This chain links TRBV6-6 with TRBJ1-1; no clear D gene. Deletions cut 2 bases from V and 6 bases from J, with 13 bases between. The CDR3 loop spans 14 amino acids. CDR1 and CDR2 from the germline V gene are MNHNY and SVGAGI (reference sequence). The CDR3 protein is CASSYNPLRSEAFF. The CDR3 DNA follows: TGTGCCAGCAGTTACAATCCCCTTAGATCTGAAGCTTTCTTT.

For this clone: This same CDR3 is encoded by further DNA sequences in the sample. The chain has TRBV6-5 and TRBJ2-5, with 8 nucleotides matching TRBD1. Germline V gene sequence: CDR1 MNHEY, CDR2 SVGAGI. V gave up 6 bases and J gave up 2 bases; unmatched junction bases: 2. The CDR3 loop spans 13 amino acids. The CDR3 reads CASSWDRQETQYF. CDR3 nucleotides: TGTGCCAGCAGCTGGGACAGGCAAGAGACCCAGTACTTC.

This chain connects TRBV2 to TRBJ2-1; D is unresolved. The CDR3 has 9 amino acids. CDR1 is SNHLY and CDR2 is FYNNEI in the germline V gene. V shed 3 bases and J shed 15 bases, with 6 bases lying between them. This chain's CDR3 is CASSEELFF. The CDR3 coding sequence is TGTGCCAGCAGTGAGGAGTTGTTCTTC.